These T cell receptor beta chains were read from a single sample in a study of T cells in Graves' hyperthyroidism and ophthalmopathy. MiXCR was run by TCRdb on the multiplex PCR reads, yielding one entry per CDR3 protein. The sample records about 210,000 distinct CDR3 sequences, 17% being singletons. The sequenced sample consisted of blood. The receptors derive from a man in his forties or fifties with Graves' hyperthyroidism. Both conserved end residues are part of each CDR3. A D gene is named only where the DNA matches it firmly. The size field is filled for only some rows; it gives once, few, many or a size class.

V gene	J gene	CDR3 length	D gene	clone size	CDR3 protein	CDR3 DNA
TRBV11-2	TRBJ2-7	17	TRBD2	many	CASSPASSGSKTSEQYF	TGTGCCAGCAGCCCCGCTTCTAGCGGGAGTAAAACGAGCGAGCAGTACTTC
TRBV7-9	TRBJ2-6	15	NA	few	CASSLSLSGANVLTF	TGTGCCAGCAGCTTATCTCTCTCTGGGGCCAACGTCCTGACTTTC
TRBV6-1	TRBJ1-1	15	NA	many	CASSKLPGGGPEAFF	TGTGCCAGCAGTAAACTACCCGGGGGTGGGCCTGAAGCTTTCTTT
TRBV11-3	TRBJ2-7	13	NA	many	CASSLVRGNEQYF	TGTGCCAGCAGCTTAGTTAGGGGGAACGAGCAGTACTTC
TRBV4-3	TRBJ2-7	19	TRBD2	many	CASSRALSGTSGNSYEQYF	TGCGCCAGCAGCCGCGCTCTCTCCGGGACTAGCGGGAACTCCTACGAGCAGTACTTC
TRBV28	TRBJ1-5	17	NA	NA	CASSPGTSGLLYQPQHF	TGTGCCAGCAGCCCCGGGACCTCCGGGTTGCTTTACCAGCCCCAGCATTTT
TRBV6-2/TRBV6-3	TRBJ2-3	18	TRBD2	NA	CASSYSSSGGGITDTQYF	TGTGCCAGCAGTTACTCGTCTAGCGGGGGAGGGATTACAGATACGCAGTATTTT
TRBV10-2	TRBJ1-5	15	NA	NA	CASSEYRRRNQPQHF	TGCGCCAGCAGTGAGTATCGTCGGCGCAATCAGCCCCAGCATTTT
TRBV4-2	TRBJ1-1	13	NA	many	CASRQGGNTEAFF	TGTGCCAGCAGACAGGGTGGGAACACTGAAGCTTTCTTT
TRBV27	TRBJ1-6	14	NA	few	CASSLQGWGTPLHF	TGTGCCAGCAGTTTACAGGGATGGGGAACACCCCTCCACTTT
TRBV27	TRBJ1-4	15	NA	NA	CASSPSGTANEKLFF	TGTGCCAGCAGTCCTTCCGGGACCGCCAATGAAAAACTGTTTTTT
TRBV5-6	TRBJ2-5	14	NA	many	CASSLITVQETQYF	TGTGCCAGCAGCTTGATAACAGTCCAAGAGACCCAGTACTTC
TRBV10-3	TRBJ1-5	14	NA	many	CAISGDPTGQPQHF	TGTGCCATCAGTGGGGACCCCACGGGTCAGCCCCAGCATTTT
TRBV7-2	TRBJ2-5	16	TRBD1	many	CASSTRTGMEIETQYF	TGTGCCAGCAGCACCCGGACAGGGATGGAAATTGAGACCCAGTACTTC
TRBV2	TRBJ2-6	20	TRBD1	many	CASSDVGTGSSESGANVLTF	TGTGCCAGCAGTGACGTGGGGACAGGTAGCTCGGAGTCTGGGGCCAACGTCCTGACTTTC
TRBV4-2	TRBJ2-2	18	NA	few	CASSQVQGEGRRGGELFF	TGTGCCAGCAGCCAAGTACAGGGGGAGGGCCGTCGGGGCGGGGAGCTGTTTTTT
TRBV6-5	TRBJ2-7	15	NA	few	CASSYSGTSSYEQYF	TGTGCCAGCAGTTACTCGGGGACGAGCTCCTACGAGCAGTACTTC
TRBV3-1	TRBJ2-7	15	TRBD2	NA	CASSRRLAGGYEQYF	TGTGCCAGCAGCAGAAGACTAGCGGGAGGATACGAGCAGTACTTC
TRBV2	TRBJ1-2	13	NA	many	CASQDSRPYGYTF	TGTGCCAGCCAAGATAGCCGGCCGTATGGCTACACCTTC
TRBV20-1	TRBJ1-1	13	NA	NA	CSATPGSYTEAFF	TGCAGTGCCACCCCGGGAAGCTACACTGAAGCTTTCTTT
TRBV3-1	TRBJ1-1	12	NA	many	CASSRDRTEAFF	TGTGCCAGCAGCCGAGACAGGACTGAAGCTTTCTTT
TRBV7-2	TRBJ2-6	18	TRBD1	many	CASSLAGDRVSGANVLTF	TGTGCCAGCAGCTTAGCGGGCGACAGGGTCTCTGGGGCCAACGTCCTGACTTTC
TRBV27	TRBJ2-3	14	NA	many	CASSNSQGTDTQYF	TGTGCCAGCAGCAATTCTCAGGGCACAGATACGCAGTATTTT
TRBV5-1	TRBJ1-1	16	NA	many	CASSLEGGRMNTEAFF	TGCGCCAGCAGCTTGGAGGGTGGGAGAATGAACACTGAAGCTTTCTTT
TRBV7-2	TRBJ2-5	15	TRBD2	many	CASSPGGTSIETQYF	TGTGCCAGCAGCCCGGGGGGGACTAGCATCGAGACCCAGTACTTC
TRBV11-2	TRBJ2-3	13	NA	many	CASKGRRSDTQYF	TGTGCCTCTAAGGGGCGACGGTCAGATACGCAGTATTTT
TRBV30	TRBJ2-2	14	NA	many	CAWSVGPNTGELFF	TGTGCCTGGAGTGTGGGACCCAACACCGGGGAGCTGTTTTTT
TRBV24-1	TRBJ2-6	18	NA	few	CATSDQTGSPSGANVLTF	TGTGCCACCAGTGATCAAACAGGCTCCCCCTCTGGGGCCAACGTCCTGACTTTC
TRBV28	TRBJ2-7	14	TRBD1	many	CASTMNRGPYEQYF	TGTGCCAGCACTATGAACAGGGGTCCCTACGAGCAGTACTTC
TRBV7-2	TRBJ2-1	12	NA	NA	CTSSLGVGEQFF	TGTACCAGCAGCTTAGGTGTTGGAGAGCAGTTCTTC
TRBV15	TRBJ2-7	14	NA	NA	CATSRDRHTYEQYF	TGTGCCACCAGCAGAGATCGGCATACCTACGAGCAGTACTTC
TRBV12-3/TRBV12-4	TRBJ2-1	13	NA	NA	CASSFRGYNEQFF	TGTGCCAGCAGTTTTCGGGGGTACAATGAGCAGTTCTTC
TRBV27	TRBJ2-5	14	NA	few	CASSMNTGYETQYF	TGTGCCAGCAGTATGAATACAGGGTACGAGACCCAGTACTTC
TRBV6-1	TRBJ2-3	17	NA	few	CASRPAPWDGSTDTQYF	TGTGCCAGCAGGCCCGCCCCCTGGGACGGATCCACAGATACGCAGTATTTT
TRBV6-2/TRBV6-3	TRBJ2-1	15	NA	few	CASSYFGGPYNEQFF	TGTGCCAGCAGTTACTTCGGGGGACCCTACAATGAGCAGTTCTTC
TRBV30	TRBJ2-1	15	NA	many	CAWSRGNSGNNEQFF	TGTGCCTGGAGTCGGGGAAATTCCGGAAACAATGAGCAGTTCTTC
TRBV11-3	TRBJ2-7	15	TRBD2	many	CASSPRLAGVVEQYF	TGTGCCAGCAGCCCTCGACTAGCGGGAGTCGTTGAGCAGTACTTC
TRBV28	TRBJ1-5	16	NA	once	CASSARVAWFNQPQHF	TGTGCCAGCAGCGCCAGGGTGGCCTGGTTCAATCAGCCCCAGCATTTT
TRBV14	TRBJ2-3	12	NA	NA	CASSRAPDTQYF	TGTGCCAGCAGCAGGGCCCCAGATACGCAGTATTTT
TRBV6-1	TRBJ1-5	15	TRBD1	few	CAISESRTGDQPQHF	TGTGCCATCAGTGAGTCGAGGACAGGTGATCAGCCCCAGCATTTT